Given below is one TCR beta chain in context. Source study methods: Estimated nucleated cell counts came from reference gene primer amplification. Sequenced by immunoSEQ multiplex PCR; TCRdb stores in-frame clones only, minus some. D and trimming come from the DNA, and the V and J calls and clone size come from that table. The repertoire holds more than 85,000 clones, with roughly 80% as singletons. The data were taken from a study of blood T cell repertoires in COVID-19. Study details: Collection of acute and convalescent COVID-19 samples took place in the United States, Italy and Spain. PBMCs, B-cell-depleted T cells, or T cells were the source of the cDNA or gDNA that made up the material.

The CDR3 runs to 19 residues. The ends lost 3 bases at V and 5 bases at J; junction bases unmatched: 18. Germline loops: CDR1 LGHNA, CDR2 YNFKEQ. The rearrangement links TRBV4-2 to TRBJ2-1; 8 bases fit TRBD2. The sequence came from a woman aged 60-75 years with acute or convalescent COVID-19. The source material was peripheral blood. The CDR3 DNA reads TGTGCCAGCAGCCATCTCCCTACGGGTAGCGGGGCCCTTGACAATGAGCAGTTCTTC. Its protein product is CASSHLPTGSGALDNEQFF.